This T cell receptor (beta chain) came from a study of blood T cells in healthy people across ages (dated by TCRdb to the mid-2010s). In the study overall: In model experiments, roughly one uniquely barcoded TCR beta cDNA molecule per two T cells was captured by template switching. Age-related changes in TCR beta repertoire diversity were measured in the study by deep sequencing normalized with unique cDNA molecular identifiers. The donors were divided into four age groups: young (average around 15 years), middle-aged (about 41), aged (about 61) and long-lived (82). To avoid experimental bias, donors of different ages were distributed randomly across sequencing lanes. Using the same blood draw, the study looked at two additional independent replicas of 1 million unique cDNA reads for two donors, one aged 18 to 30 and the other aged 80 or older.

Systemically healthy Caucasian individuals from Russia, 39 in total and aged about 6 to 100 years, were included as donors. Each donor gave ten milliliters of peripheral blood, collected into EDTA-treated Vacutainer tubes. Ficoll-Paque density-gradient centrifugation was used to isolate PBMCs, with at least 6.5 million obtained per sample. Trizol reagent was used to extract total RNA from the PBMCs, yielding at least 6 micrograms per sample. The percentages of naive CD45RAhigh/CD27high T cells were determined by flow cytometry on a PBMC aliquot from every donor. To prepare the library, 5' RACE was applied. This sample was sequenced with an Illumina HiSeq 2500. A second PCR of 7 to 11 cycles was performed with a sample-barcoded 5' primer and a J-beta primer mix. A template-switch 5' adaptor carrying 12 random nucleotides introduced a unique molecular identifier onto each TCR beta cDNA molecule. At least 2.5 million CDR3-containing paired-end reads were obtained from each sample. All of the RNA was converted into first-strand cDNA using the Mint cDNA synthesis kit, with a TRBC-specific oligonucleotide serving as the primer. All cDNA was treated with uracil-DNA glycosylase and then went through a first 18-cycle PCR with the universal primers M1SS and BC2_uni_R. Per the authors' processing: For normalization, 1 million high-quality reads, each with a distinct molecular identifier, were randomly selected from each sample. Instead of being binned into consensus sequences, reads with shared molecular identifiers were discarded. MiTCR, with a Q25 quality threshold and the strictest error-elimination algorithm, was used for CDR3 identification, clonotype clustering and error correction. Lower-bound total TCR beta diversity was estimated with a nonparametric unseen species model using Euler transformation. The public reads were reanalyzed by TCRdb: fastp trimming at Q25, MiXCR alignment, in-frame beta chains only. CDR3 protein sequences are deduplicated, and each keeps its most common genes and DNA. TCRdb, not the authors, supplied the V and J calls. For this sample the table gives about 1,800,000 distinct CDR3 sequences, of which 28% were detected only once. The ten largest clones capture about 7.7% of the sample.

The germline V gene sets CDR1 to WSHSY and CDR2 to SAAADI. Unmatched junction bases come to 14, with V trimmed by 0 bases and J by 2 bases. The CDR3 runs 20 residues from the cysteine to the phenylalanine. Kept here is only the CDR3 DNA, which spans 60 bases and is read in frame from base 1. A word on this clonotype: The antigen it recognizes is unknown. Nothing much larger sits one base from this clone, and base qualities are not available.

Overall results and qualifications from the work: Observed TCR beta diversity per million T cells fell roughly linearly with age, and a significant reduction was already apparent by age roughly 40. Estimates of total diversity from one million sequenced T cells were regarded as lower bounds and underestimates. Because donor CMV infection status was unknown, age-related changes in expanded clonotypes were potentially confounded. Compared with the aged group, the long-lived group had more naive CD4+ T cells, fewer expanded clones and increased TCR diversity, a pattern suggesting age selection. The percentage of naive T cells measured by flow cytometry correlated strongly with observed TCR beta diversity. Since profiling was done on bulk unsorted PBMCs, naive and antigen-experienced compartments could not be conclusively compared.

This sequence uses TRBV10-2 and TRBJ1-2, with TRBD1 matching 11 junction bases. The specimen sequenced was blood. The receptor was isolated from a woman in her twenties or thirties in good health. In nucleotide form, the sequence is TGCGCCAGCAGTGAGTCGAGGACCGGGACAGGGGGTTCGGGAAACTATGGCTACACCTTC. This translates into CASSESRTGTGGSGNYGYTF.